This T cell receptor beta chain stems from a study of blood T cell repertoires in COVID-19. Participant ages covered about 18 to 100 years across around 25 US areas. Authors' processing steps: By means of reference gene primer amplification, nucleated cell counts were estimated. Only in-frame clones appear in the TCRdb table, and some are missing; sequencing was by immunoSEQ multiplex PCR. D and trimming were read from the DNA, whereas the V and J calls and clone size are those reported in that table. The profile shows under 300,000 clones, around 91% of them singletons. CDR3 length: 15 residues. Germline CDR1 is SNHLY and CDR2 is FYNNEI. Trimming took 4 bases from V and 9 from J; bases not matched to a gene: 8.

This receptor was taken from a woman aged 18-29 years who had recovered from COVID-19. This chain links TRBV2 with TRBJ1-6, with 8 positions matching TRBD1. Source material: PBMCs or T cells enriched from blood (not recorded which). The CDR3 loop is CASSVRGQFGSPLHF. CDR3 nucleotides: TGTGCCAGCAGTGTCAGGGGGCAATTTGGTTCACCCCTCCACTTT.